A selection of T cell receptor beta chains follows, all from one sample in a study of blood T cell repertoires in COVID-19. Measured with immunoSEQ multiplex PCR; TCRdb has only the in-frame clones, and not every one. Here the sample spans just under 60,000 clones, around 87% being singletons. Input material: peripheral blood. The receptors stem from a human donor with active COVID-19. The donor label of this sample is uncertain. The CDR3 runs from the conserved cysteine through the conserved F or W. D genes are given only for firm matches.

CDR3: CASSVTGTYEQYF; V: TRBV25-1; J: TRBJ2-7; D: NA
CDR3: CASSEQSNTGELFF; V: TRBV5-1; J: TRBJ2-2; D: NA
CDR3: CASQGILNTEAFF; V: TRBV10-3; J: TRBJ1-1; D: NA
CDR3: CARTSGQGAYSNQPQHF; V: TRBV27; J: TRBJ1-5; D: TRBD1
CDR3: CATSVGGNQPQHF; V: TRBV24-1; J: TRBJ1-5; D: NA
CDR3: CASRGQGGSYEQYF; V: TRBV7-2; J: TRBJ2-7; D: TRBD1
CDR3: CASSYSIEGLNGELFF; V: TRBV6-5; J: TRBJ2-2; D: NA
CDR3: CASSIQGRDTQYF; V: TRBV19; J: TRBJ2-3; D: NA
CDR3: CASSESLFTTDTQYF; V: TRBV2; J: TRBJ2-3; D: NA
CDR3: CASSPTGVAKNIQYF; V: TRBV7-2; J: TRBJ2-4; D: TRBD1